The present T cell receptor (beta chain) was sequenced within a study of cytomegalovirus exposure and HLA in healthy donors (dated by TCRdb to 2016 to 2017). Regarding the research as a whole: A later analysis indicated that the 120 validation repertoires were generated on the platform also employed for the 600 to 750 repertoires of the first cohort. The study aimed to test whether cataloging public T cell receptors could reveal signatures of past pathogen exposure. Along with the approximately 700-subject first cohort, a separate validation cohort of over a hundred different subjects was used. High-throughput TCR immunosequencing, statistical association of individual TCRs with disease status, and machine learning were combined to predict cytomegalovirus infection status.

Donors formed part of the validation cohort, which comprised over a hundred subjects and was distinct from the first cohort of 666 subjects. The library was generated by the immunoSEQ multiplex PCR assay. For the original study's pipeline: A statistical classification framework was developed to diagnose cytomegalovirus status using the catalog of TCR beta chain sequences. In TCRdb, the immuneACCESS table is reduced to in-frame sequences with V and J assigned. These tables do not hold every clone; where another copy was compared, an unresolved V gene accounts for under half, and the others remain unexplained. The V and J calls and clone size are taken from that table; D and trimming were inferred from the DNA. This sample comprises 95,000 to 150,000 clones, roughly 89% of them detected only once. 1.1% of the sample lies in the top ten. On the study overall, not on this receptor specifically: The study gave a list of 150 to 200 TCR beta chains associated with cytomegalovirus. A later analysis found that TCRs clustered in the first cohort also tended to co-occur in the 120 validation repertoires, with more than 90% of cluster scores above 0. In both the original and validation cohorts, the classifier was reported to diagnose cytomegalovirus status with high specificity and sensitivity. The authors suggested that the approach could potentially be generalized to other disease states and immunological phenotypes. All 130 or so repertoires were used to score co-occurrence in the validation cohort in a later analysis, because that analysis had no HLA typing for the cohort. In vitro tests confirmed that a few of the cytomegalovirus-associated TCR beta chains recognize cytomegalovirus antigens. While some public TCRs were present in many individuals, most TCR sequences turned up only very rarely across donors.

Of note for this clone: There is no known antigen for this receptor. Base qualities are not provided; no much larger clone lies one nucleotide away.

The cysteine opens and the phenylalanine closes a CDR3 of 15 amino acids. Only the CDR3 DNA is retained, 45 bases long and in frame from the first base. CDR1 is given as MNHNS and CDR2 as SASEGT, both from the germline V gene. Trimming leaves V shorter by 10 bases and J shorter by 4 bases, with the junction holding 8 bases beyond the gene matches. The TCR originated in a woman aged 18-29 years in good health and CMV-seronegative. Specimen: PBMCs. Recombination linked TRBV6-1 to TRBJ2-5; TRBD2 agrees with 14 junctional bases. This receptor has the CDR3 CAIEGLAGVIETQYF. In nucleotides, the sequence is TGTGCCATCGAGGGACTAGCGGGAGTAATAGAGACCCAGTACTTC.